The rows below give T cell receptor beta chains drawn from one sample of a study of T-cell reconstitution after alpha-beta-depleted transplantation in children. TCRdb processed the PCR reads anew with MiXCR; each CDR3 protein has one entry. The sample records over 550,000 distinct CDR3 sequences, roughly a tenth being singletons. The source material was PBMCs from the stem cell graft donor, sampled from the stem cell graft. The receptors were gathered from a human donor who donated a stem cell graft to a child with acute myeloid leukemia. CDR3s leave out the opening cysteine and the closing phenylalanine or tryptophan. Clone sizes are given selectively: once, few, many, or a class where the clone is expanded.

size,V,J,CDR3
many,TRBV6-5,TRBJ2-7,ASRTGLNEQY
.,TRBV9,TRBJ2-3,ASSVGRGAGVVGATDTQY
.,TRBV4-2,TRBJ2-5,ASSQDGAGGDETQY
few,TRBV6-6,TRBJ1-1,ASSYSTREAF
many,TRBV27,TRBJ1-2,ASSPLRDRAIGYT
many,TRBV7-8,TRBJ2-7,ASSLAATQAYEQY
few,TRBV28,TRBJ2-1,ASSLEFEQF
few,TRBV10-2,TRBJ2-4,ASSEERLAGGTIQY
few,TRBV27,TRBJ1-5,ASSPFRPGSQPQH
many,TRBV5-1,TRBJ2-1,ASHRGTSGAPEQF
.,TRBV28,TRBJ2-7,ASRQPRELTSEQY
.,TRBV28,TRBJ1-5,ASSWEPQH
few,TRBV12-3/TRBV12-4,TRBJ2-2,ASRPLAEENTGELF
many,TRBV20-1,TRBJ2-3,SARDLKITDTQY
few,TRBV9,TRBJ2-3,ASKASGRRTDTQY
few,TRBV27,TRBJ2-7,ASSGEPSYEQY
few,TRBV10-3,TRBJ2-2,AISETSDVTGELF
few,TRBV21-1,TRBJ2-7,ASRGKTYEQY
few,TRBV6-2/TRBV6-3,TRBJ2-1,ASSTPGLAGESSYNEQF
.,TRBV4-1,TRBJ2-1,ASSQWGRADNEQF
few,TRBV4-3,TRBJ2-4,ASSQTRTDKNIQY
many,TRBV5-1,TRBJ2-4,ASSLVSAKNIQY
few,TRBV29-1,TRBJ2-1,SVDAVRMSSYNEQF
many,TRBV29-1,TRBJ2-3,SVEDPATDTQY
few,TRBV6-1,TRBJ1-3,ASSPGTQEGYTIY
.,TRBV12-3/TRBV12-4,TRBJ2-3,ASSAMGPGTDTQY
many,TRBV7-9,TRBJ2-7,ASSRTGGPYEQY
many,TRBV2,TRBJ2-7,ASSEGSGQSYEQY
few,TRBV20-1,TRBJ1-2,SASYGINYGYT
few,TRBV9,TRBJ2-7,ASSVVPGDTYEQY
few,TRBV7-8,TRBJ2-7,ASSPSPGLATYEQY
few,TRBV29-1,TRBJ2-7,SVERASAHEQY
few,TRBV7-8,TRBJ2-4,ASSLNWDSKNIQY
.,TRBV24-1,TRBJ2-5,ATSGPRDRGNQETQY
.,TRBV27,TRBJ2-2,ASSLYLSNTGELF
many,TRBV20-1,TRBJ2-7,SARDQRASAYEQY
many,TRBV7-9,TRBJ2-2,ASSTGLAGATGELF
.,TRBV7-4,TRBJ2-7,ASSVRVHEQY
many,TRBV20-1,TRBJ1-2,SASAGKGYT
.,TRBV12-3/TRBV12-4,TRBJ2-1,ASSFPAGGSQQDQF
few,TRBV20-1,TRBJ2-7,SAQTGVNTYEQY
few,TRBV20-1,TRBJ2-7,SARAGQLSSYEQY
few,TRBV20-1,TRBJ2-4,SASPIAGDSLAKNIQY
few,TRBV12-3/TRBV12-4,TRBJ2-1,AFSRLSGSGSRYNEQF
few,TRBV20-1,TRBJ1-5,SAVRADNYQPQH
.,TRBV7-8,TRBJ2-2,ASTGLAGGTGELF
.,TRBV7-3,TRBJ2-3,ASSLNGISTDTQY
many,TRBV10-3,TRBJ2-1,AISESPSGRIVDEQF
.,TRBV20-1,TRBJ2-7,SARVASGAYEQY